This T cell receptor (beta chain) was sequenced during a study of cytomegalovirus exposure and HLA in healthy donors (dated 2017 in TCRdb). With regard to the full study: According to an earlier analysis of a few hundred of the donors, about 170 million T cells yielded 117 million unique TCR beta sequences and approximately 300 Gb of sequence data. Using immunosequencing, the study profiled T cell repertoires from some 670 subjects and related those repertoires to cytomegalovirus serostatus. Rather than using new phenotypic data, the later analysis identified candidate immune exposures from TCR beta sequences and from how often those sequences occurred across donors. Every repertoire in the discovery cohort had been generated on one and the same sequencing platform. The study combined high-throughput TCR immunosequencing, statistical association of individual TCRs with disease status, and machine learning to predict cytomegalovirus infection status. About 330 gigabases of sequencing data and 70 million to 95 million unique TCR sequences made up an early release that covered under 750 HLA-typed donors. Among the roughly 380 genotyped donors, around 81% belonged to the genetic ancestry cluster associated with self-reported Caucasian donors. Among a few hundred genotyped donors of the cohort, an average of approximately 250,000 unique TCR beta nucleotide sequences were sequenced per donor, roughly 20% of them non-productive. Class I and class II HLA loci were covered by the typing at four-digit resolution. The aim of the study was to test whether cataloging public T cell receptors could identify signatures of past pathogen exposure. Donor age, sex, ethnicity and CMV serostatus were compiled together with the repertoire data. In a later genetic analysis, genome-wide SNP genotypes for about 55% of the 666 donors were used, and that subset was treated as a discovery cohort. In a later analysis, previously published TCR beta repertoires from 550 to 750 donors were re-analyzed and high-resolution HLA genotyping was added so that TCR occurrence patterns could be studied. In an earlier analysis of roughly 580 of the donors, high-throughput TCR beta sequencing was used to judge whether each TCR beta V gene segment behaved as functional or pseudogenic. Typing coverage varied by locus: roughly 629-630 donors for A, B, C, DRB1 and DQB1; roughly 520 for DQA1; nearly 610 for DPA1; approximately 450 for DPB1. Along with the approximately 700-subject first cohort, a separate validation cohort of about 110 different subjects was used. A handful of DR-DQ haplotypes were handled as single units for association and clustering because linkage in the cohort was strong.

The method behind the library was the immunoSEQ multiplex PCR assay. A mixture of 60 forward primers for TCR Vbeta segments and 13 reverse primers for TCR Jbeta segments was used in the multiplex PCR. A multiplex PCR assay on genomic DNA amplified the CDR3 region of rearranged TCR beta genes. Amplified TCR beta libraries were sequenced as 87-base-pair reads on the Illumina HiSeq System. On the authors' methods: Across the 500 to 750 repertoires, a later analysis counted around 80 million unique TCR beta chains, some 11 million of which were shared by at least two donors. To remove PCR and sequencing errors, raw reads were error-corrected and collapsed into unique sequences using a nearest-neighbor algorithm that merged closely related sequences. Alignment of CDR3 sequences to IMGT reference sequences was used to assign V, D and J gene segments. For a sequence to be retained, a match of at least six nucleotides to both a V gene segment and a J gene segment was required. Rearrangements were classified as productive when the CDR3 lacked stop codons and remained in frame with V and J, and all other rearrangements were classified as non-productive. CDR3 was defined by IMGT convention, running from the second conserved V-encoded cysteine to the conserved J-encoded phenylalanine. The earlier analysis of roughly 590 of the donors excluded any sequence lacking an unambiguous match to a single V gene segment. An earlier analysis of 450 to 650 of the donors called V segments functional above 56.7% productive rearrangements and segregating when the between-donor standard deviation exceeded 5%. A statistical classification framework was built to diagnose cytomegalovirus status from the catalog of TCR beta chain sequences. V and J gene assignment, in a later analysis, came from comparing TCR nucleotide sequences with IMGT/GENE-DB human TR gene sequences. A later analysis assigned CDR3 sequences and most-parsimonious VDJ recombination scenarios with the TCRdist pipeline. In a later analysis, every TCR beta chain was defined by the combination of its CDR3 amino acid sequence and its V-gene family, and reads without a unique V-gene family were dropped. As a way to deal with suspected cross-contamination and a sequencing artifact, a later analysis dropped roughly 620 nucleotide sequences that were highly shared and had low generation probability. In a later analysis, a clonal expansion index for each public chain was calculated from normalized within-repertoire ranks of inferred template counts. Generation probabilities in a later analysis came from a VDJ recombination model fitted to out-of-frame rearrangements, and those results were checked against IGoR. Hypergeometric tests were used in a later analysis to score TCR-TCR, TCR-HLA and TCR-CMV co-occurrence, with a repertoire-size bias correction applied to the TCR pairs. To estimate false discovery rates, a later analysis permuted the HLA or CMV assignments 20 times. In a later analysis, co-occurring TCRs were grouped with DBSCAN, and TCRdist sequence similarity was added when clustering was performed within HLA-allele-positive subsets. Repertoires with fewer than 30,000 or more than 120,000 public chains were left out of co-occurrence clustering, as were five repertoires with anomalous nucleotide sharing. TCRdb mirrors the immuneACCESS table, restricted to in-frame sequences. Some clones are absent from its copies; in checked studies, under half trace to an unresolved V gene, and the reason for the others is unknown. V, J and clone size derive from that table, while D and trimming were established from the DNA sequence. The table for this sample lists about 200,000 clones; nearly 80% of them were counted only once. The top ten clonotypes cover around 2% of the sample.

At the junction V is shortened by 4 bases and J by 5 bases; bases outside the gene matches: 7. In the germline V gene, CDR1 corresponds to SGHDT and CDR2 to YYEEEE. From the cysteine up to the phenylalanine, the CDR3 has a length of 14 residues. Only the CDR3 portion is preserved as DNA: 42 bases, with reading frame beginning at the first base. Of note for this clone: This receptor's antigen is unknown. Base qualities were left out, and no much larger clone turns up one base away.

General study outcomes and caveats: Presence/absence analyses assumed roughly uniform sequencing depth across donors, an assumption that may not hold. Some IMGT-functional V segments, including TRBV6-2 and TRBV6-3, could not be told apart with the 87-base-pair reads, so those segments were excluded. In an earlier analysis of about 550 of the donors, most TCR beta V segments were observed in productive rearrangements about 87% or about 30% of the time, broadly matching IMGT annotations. Because some donors lacked HLA typing at each locus, the association tests relied only on the typed subset. In a later genetic analysis, fewer N-insertions in productive TCRs were reported among donors in an Asian-associated ancestry cluster than the roughly 700-donor mean. Because counts were too low, roughly 17 rarely observed V segments, including chromosome 9 orphons, were left out of the earlier analysis of some 640 of the donors. According to a later analysis, parvovirus B19, influenza, CMV and Epstein-Barr virus appeared linked to several top co-occurrence clusters. Most CMV-associated TCR beta chains appeared to be HLA-restricted in a later analysis, and the HLA associations seemed to be driven largely by CMV exposure. The study gave a list of 150 to 200 TCR beta chains associated with cytomegalovirus. In vitro tests confirmed that a few of the cytomegalovirus-associated TCR beta chains recognize cytomegalovirus antigens. For the cohort, immune exposure information was limited to CMV serostatus. A later analysis associated some 17,000 TCR beta sequences with specific HLA alleles at a false discovery rate of 0.05. Correlated functional status among segregating V segments might be attributable to linkage disequilibrium, but an unknown experimental factor could not be ruled out. In a later analysis, HLA-associated TCR beta chains were found to be more clonally expanded and to have lower generation probabilities than equally common non-associated chains. The classifier was reported to diagnose cytomegalovirus status with high specificity and sensitivity in both the original cohort and the validation cohort. A further reported finding was that TCR beta sequences accurately predicted the HLA-A and HLA-B alleles for most subjects in the first cohort. In a later genetic analysis, a missense DCLRE1C variant was associated with V-gene and J-gene trimming of TCR beta chains, and the association was replicated in an independent cohort. A cluster of highly shared sequence variants was judged likely to represent a technical artifact of the sequencing pipeline. Assigning TCR associations to individual alleles was difficult when HLA alleles, especially DR and DQ, strongly co-occurred. The authors suggested that the approach could potentially be extended to other disease states and immunological phenotypes. Only TCR beta chains were sequenced in this cohort, and the absence of alpha or paired-chain data limited detectable features. According to a later analysis, TCR association rates differed among HLA loci, with DRB1 alleles showing the most associated TCRs and HLA-C alleles showing the fewest. While some public TCRs were present in many individuals, most TCR sequences turned up only very rarely across donors.

The cohort consisted of some 730 healthy bone marrow donors. At the time of sampling, all cohort members were nominally healthy, though unrecorded immune exposures were likely present. The donor tested CMV seronegative, placing the donor among the 352 seronegative members of the cohort. Every donor gave a peripheral blood sample, and the peripheral blood mononuclear cells from that sample were used for TCR beta sequencing. Genomic DNA was extracted from the blood cell samples with the Qiagen DNeasy Blood Extraction Kit. The TCR comes from a man younger than 35 in good health and CMV-seronegative. The rearrangement joined TRBV5-6 to TRBJ2-7; TRBD2 matches 9 bases in the middle. Material: PBMCs. The CDR3 reads as follows: CASSALAGVNEQYF. The nucleotides read TGTGCCAGCAGCGCCTTAGCGGGAGTGAACGAGCAGTACTTC. The reference TRBV5-6 and TRBJ2-7 proteins fill in what lies around the CDR3, so the full variable domain reads DAGVTQSPTHLIKTRGQQVTLRCSPKSGHDTVSWYQQALGQGPQFIFQYYEEEERQRGNFPDRFSGHQFPNYSSELNVNALLLGDSALYLCASSALAGVNEQYFGPGTRLTVT.